This passage covers 14 T cell receptor beta chains from one sample sequenced in a study of CD8+ T cells in alopecia areata. As the sequencing template, cDNA was produced by extracting RNA and reverse transcribing it. TCRdb keeps only in-frame clones here, not all; method: immunoSEQ multiplex PCR. Of about 140,000 clones listed, approximately 90% are singletons. Treatment described: oral pan-JAK inhibitor, 5-10 mg twice daily. The source was CD8+ T cells sorted from blood, collected at week 4, from a patient treated with tofacitinib. These receptors all stem from a human donor with alopecia areata.

The gene calls are TRBV27 and TRBJ2-3; TRBD2 is a possible D gene (5 bases). Germline CDR1 is MNHEY and CDR2 is SMNVEV (reference sequence). Trimming stripped 4 bases from V and 2 bases from J, with 10 bases between. The CDR3 spans 14 residues. DNA of the CDR3: TGTGCCAGCAGTTATGGGAGCCTCACAGATACGCAGTATTTT. Residues: CASSYGSLTDTQYF.

The rearrangement links TRBV29-1 to TRBJ2-7; D unresolved. Germline V gene data show CDR1 as SQVTM and CDR2 as ANQGSEA. The CDR3 sequence is 14 residues long. V dropped 4 bases and J dropped 0 bases, with 13 bases sitting between them. CDR3 protein: CSVVWATTSYEQYF. Written as DNA, the CDR3 is TGCAGCGTTGTTTGGGCAACAACCTCCTACGAGCAGTACTTC.

J is TRBJ2-7 and V is TRBV27; the D gene is possibly TRBD2 (5 bases). Trimming took 5 bases from V and 5 from J, leaving 16 bases between them. Looked up from germline, CDR1 is MNHEY and CDR2 is SMNVEV (reference sequence). The CDR3 extends over 14 amino acids. The CDR3 spells CASSLISTGDEQYF. The CDR3 bases are TGTGCCAGCAGTCTCATCTCCACCGGGGACGAGCAGTACTTC.

This clone has only a few counts. The CDR3 protein is CASSLIENTIYF. CDR3 in DNA: TGTGCCAGCAGCTTAATAGAGAACACCATATATTTT. The chain employs TRBV11-2 and TRBJ1-3; D is uncertain. The V end lost 2 bases, the J end lost 7 bases, and 6 bases lay between the germline ends. The CDR3 consists of 12 residues. Germline CDR1 reads SGHAT; CDR2 reads FQNNGV.

The CDR3 is CASSLPDSRSYEQYF. The CDR3 region has the DNA TGTGCCAGCAGCTTACCCGACAGTAGATCCTACGAGCAGTACTTC. The rearrangement links TRBV7-8 to TRBJ2-7; the D gene is possibly TRBD1 (5 bases). The germline V gene encodes CDR1 SGHVS and CDR2 FQNEAQ. This CDR3 has 15 residues. V gave up 2 bases and J gave up 1 base, with 12 bases separating them.

The chain joins TRBV5-1 to TRBJ2-7; tentatively, D is TRBD1 (5 bases). Trimming shortened V by 4 bases and J by 5 bases, and 16 bases separated the two germline ends. The CDR3 loop spans 14 amino acids. Germline V gene sequence: CDR1 SGHRS, CDR2 YFSETQ. The CDR3 DNA follows: TGCGCCAGCAGCCAGGCCCAGGGAACCGACGAGCAGTACTTC. Its translation: CASSQAQGTDEQYF.

The chain has TRBV5-1 and TRBJ2-2; D is perhaps TRBD2 (5 bases). The CDR3 is 14 amino acids. Deletions cut 5 bases from V and 5 bases from J, with 13 bases between. The germline V gene encodes CDR1 SGHRS and CDR2 YFSETQ. The CDR3 is CASRPLPGTGELFF. DNA for the CDR3: TGCGCCAGCAGACCACTCCCGGGAACCGGGGAGCTGTTTTTT.

The chain is built from TRBV7-3 and TRBJ2-1; no reliable D call. Germline CDR1 is SGHTA and CDR2 is FQGTGA. V lost 3 bases and J lost 5, with 8 bases in between. CDR3 length equals 13 residues. CDR3 residues: CASSFAGNNEQFF. In DNA form, the CDR3 reads TGTGCCAGCAGCTTCGCAGGTAACAATGAGCAGTTCTTC.

This sequence joins TRBV16 and TRBJ2-4; D is perhaps TRBD1 (5 bases). The CDR3 runs to 15 residues. Looked up from germline, CDR1 is KGHSY and CDR2 is FQNENV. Trimming left V 0 bases short and J 6 bases short, with 12 bases between. This chain's CDR3 is CASSQSGQAANIQYF. The DNA for the CDR3 is TGTGCCAGCAGCCAATCGGGGCAGGCGGCAAACATTCAGTACTTC.

The rearrangement links TRBV29-1 to TRBJ2-3; D not certain. V was shortened by 7 bases and J by 4 bases, with 18 bases between the two germline ends. The CDR3 covers 14 residues. The germline gives CDR1 SQVTM, CDR2 ANQGSEA. Here the CDR3 reads CSARGGVDSDTQYF. In DNA, the CDR3 is TGCAGCGCCCGTGGCGGAGTCGACTCAGATACGCAGTATTTT.

This chain connects TRBV9 to TRBJ2-1; the D call may be TRBD1 or TRBD2 (6 bases each). V lost 7 bases and J 12 bases, leaving 11 bases between the germline ends. The CDR3 extends over 10 amino acids. CDR1 and CDR2 (germline): SGDLS, YYNGEE. The CDR3 region has the DNA TGTGCCAGCGGAGGGGGTTCGCAGTTCTTC. Its translation: CASGGGSQFF.

The chain joins TRBV10-3 to TRBJ2-5; 9 nucleotides align to TRBD2. The length of the CDR3 is 15 residues. CDR1 is ENHRY and CDR2 is SYGVKD in the germline V gene. V lost 0 bases, J lost 5 bases, and 4 bases stayed unmatched. CDR3 region: CAISESGTSKETQYF. The DNA of the CDR3 is TGTGCCATCAGTGAGTCGGGGACTAGCAAGGAGACCCAGTACTTC.

The rearrangement uses TRBV7-2 and TRBJ2-3; D may be TRBD1 (5 bases). This CDR3 has 15 amino acids. Germline V gene data show CDR1 as SGHTA and CDR2 as FQGNSA. V lost 2 bases and J lost 5, with 14 bases in between. CDR3 coding DNA: TGTGCCAGCAGCTTATGGGCAGGGCAAAGAGATACGCAGTATTTT. Amino acids: CASSLWAGQRDTQYF. Full variable domain (remainder filled in from reference TRBV7-2 and TRBJ2-3): GAGVSQSPSNKVTEKGKDVELRCDPISGHTALYWYRQSLGQGLEFLIYFQGNSAPDKSGLPSDRFSAERTGGSVSTLTIQRTQQEDSAVYLCASSLWAGQRDTQYFGPGTRLTVL.

In its sample, this clone was seen a few times. Different DNA sequences within this sample yield the same CDR3. The CDR3 reads CASSLEGREQYF. CDR3 nucleotides: TGTGCCAGCAGTTTAGAGGGGAGAGAGCAGTACTTC. V gene TRBV27 combines with J gene TRBJ2-7; the D call may be TRBD1 or TRBD2 (5 bases each). The V gene lost 2 bases and the J gene lost 7 bases, with 9 bases spanning the gap. CDR1 is MNHEY and CDR2 is SMNVEV in the germline V gene (reference sequence). The CDR3 spans 12 residues.